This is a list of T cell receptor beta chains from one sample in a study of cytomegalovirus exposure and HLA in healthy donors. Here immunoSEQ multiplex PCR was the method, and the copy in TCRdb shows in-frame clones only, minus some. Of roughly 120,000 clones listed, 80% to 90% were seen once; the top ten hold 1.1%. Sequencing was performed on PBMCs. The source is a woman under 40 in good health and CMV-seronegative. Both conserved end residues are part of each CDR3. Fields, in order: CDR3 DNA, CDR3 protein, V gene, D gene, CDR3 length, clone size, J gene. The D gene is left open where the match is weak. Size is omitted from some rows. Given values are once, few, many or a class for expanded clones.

CDR3 DNA: TGCGCCAGCAGTTCGACAGACAACACTGAAGCTTTCTTT
CDR3 protein: CASSSTDNTEAFF
V gene: TRBV10-2
D gene: NA
CDR3 length: 13
clone size: NA
J gene: TRBJ1-1

CDR3 DNA: TGTGCCAGCACCTCTCGGGACACTGAAGCTTTCTTT
CDR3 protein: CASTSRDTEAFF
V gene: TRBV28
D gene: NA
CDR3 length: 12
clone size: NA
J gene: TRBJ1-1

CDR3 DNA: TGTGCCAGCTCACCTGACAGTCTCTCCTACGAGCAGTACTTC
CDR3 protein: CASSPDSLSYEQYF
V gene: TRBV18
D gene: NA
CDR3 length: 14
clone size: NA
J gene: TRBJ2-7

CDR3 DNA: TGTGCCAGCAGCCCGCCCACGGGACTTATGAACACTGAAGCTTTCTTT
CDR3 protein: CASSPPTGLMNTEAFF
V gene: TRBV5-4
D gene: NA
CDR3 length: 16
clone size: few
J gene: TRBJ1-1

CDR3 DNA: TGTGCCAGCCCGACTAGCAGTACGCAGTATTTT
CDR3 protein: CASPTSSTQYF
V gene: TRBV2
D gene: TRBD2
CDR3 length: 11
clone size: once
J gene: TRBJ2-3

CDR3 DNA: TGTGCCAGCAGCTTGGGATGGGGCACTCTCTCTCCCTACGAGCAGTACTTC
CDR3 protein: CASSLGWGTLSPYEQYF
V gene: TRBV5-6
D gene: NA
CDR3 length: 17
clone size: NA
J gene: TRBJ2-7

CDR3 DNA: TGTGCCAGCTCACCGCGGACAGGGGCATCCTACGAGCAGTACTTC
CDR3 protein: CASSPRTGASYEQYF
V gene: TRBV18
D gene: TRBD1
CDR3 length: 15
clone size: NA
J gene: TRBJ2-7

CDR3 DNA: TGTGCCAGCAGCAAAGGGGGCGGCAATCAGCCCCAGCATTTT
CDR3 protein: CASSKGGGNQPQHF
V gene: TRBV2
D gene: TRBD1
CDR3 length: 14
clone size: NA
J gene: TRBJ1-5

CDR3 DNA: TGTGCCAGCAGCTTCGGACGGGGAGGGAACGGGGAGCTGTTTTTT
CDR3 protein: CASSFGRGGNGELFF
V gene: TRBV11-2
D gene: TRBD2
CDR3 length: 15
clone size: NA
J gene: TRBJ2-2

CDR3 DNA: TGTGCCAGCACCCTAGGGGGGGAAGTGAACACTGAAGCTTTCTTT
CDR3 protein: CASTLGGEVNTEAFF
V gene: TRBV11-3
D gene: NA
CDR3 length: 15
clone size: NA
J gene: TRBJ1-1

CDR3 DNA: TGTGCCATCAGTGAGTCCCCTAGCGGGAACACAGATACGCAGTATTTT
CDR3 protein: CAISESPSGNTDTQYF
V gene: TRBV10-3
D gene: TRBD2
CDR3 length: 16
clone size: NA
J gene: TRBJ2-3

CDR3 DNA: TGCGCCAGCAGAGGGGACATTCTCACCGGGGAGCTGTTTTTT
CDR3 protein: CASRGDILTGELFF
V gene: TRBV5-1
D gene: NA
CDR3 length: 14
clone size: NA
J gene: TRBJ2-2

CDR3 DNA: TGCGCCAGCAGCCTGAGAACAGATAATTCACCCCTCCACTTT
CDR3 protein: CASSLRTDNSPLHF
V gene: TRBV5-1
D gene: NA
CDR3 length: 14
clone size: NA
J gene: TRBJ1-6

CDR3 DNA: TGCGCCAGCAGCTTTGGGCAGTATGGCTACACCTTC
CDR3 protein: CASSFGQYGYTF
V gene: TRBV5-1
D gene: NA
CDR3 length: 12
clone size: NA
J gene: TRBJ1-2

CDR3 DNA: TGTGCCAGCAGCTCCGGGTGGTACGAGCAGTACTTC
CDR3 protein: CASSSGWYEQYF
V gene: TRBV7-2
D gene: NA
CDR3 length: 12
clone size: NA
J gene: TRBJ2-7

CDR3 DNA: TGTGCCAGCAGCGGGACAGGGGTCCAAAACATTCAGTACTTC
CDR3 protein: CASSGTGVQNIQYF
V gene: TRBV28
D gene: TRBD1
CDR3 length: 14
clone size: NA
J gene: TRBJ2-4

CDR3 DNA: TGTGCCTGGAGTAAGACAGGGGGCACGACTGAAGCTTTCTTT
CDR3 protein: CAWSKTGGTTEAFF
V gene: TRBV30
D gene: TRBD1
CDR3 length: 14
clone size: NA
J gene: TRBJ1-1

CDR3 DNA: TGTGCCAGCCGATCAGGACAGCTCGATCAGCCCCAGCATTTT
CDR3 protein: CASRSGQLDQPQHF
V gene: TRBV6-1
D gene: NA
CDR3 length: 14
clone size: NA
J gene: TRBJ1-5

CDR3 DNA: TGCGCCAGCAGCTTGGTGGGGGCCCCAGACGAGCAGTACTTC
CDR3 protein: CASSLVGAPDEQYF
V gene: TRBV5-1
D gene: NA
CDR3 length: 14
clone size: NA
J gene: TRBJ2-7

CDR3 DNA: TGTGCCAGCAGGAGTACAGGGGCGGCTAATGAAAAACTGTTTTTT
CDR3 protein: CASRSTGAANEKLFF
V gene: TRBV2
D gene: TRBD1
CDR3 length: 15
clone size: NA
J gene: TRBJ1-4

CDR3 DNA: TGTGCCAGCAGCTCCGAAGAGACCCAGTACTTC
CDR3 protein: CASSSEETQYF
V gene: TRBV7-9
D gene: NA
CDR3 length: 11
clone size: NA
J gene: TRBJ2-5

CDR3 DNA: TGTGCCAGCAGCTCCCAGGGGTTCGGATATGGCTACACCTTC
CDR3 protein: CASSSQGFGYGYTF
V gene: TRBV7-8
D gene: NA
CDR3 length: 14
clone size: NA
J gene: TRBJ1-2

CDR3 DNA: TGTGCCAGCAGCCAAGCAGGGGCCTTAGCAGTCTACGAGCAGTACTTC
CDR3 protein: CASSQAGALAVYEQYF
V gene: TRBV14
D gene: NA
CDR3 length: 16
clone size: NA
J gene: TRBJ2-7

CDR3 DNA: TGTGCCAGTAGTATCCAGGGGAGGGGGAGCAATCAGCCCCAGCATTTT
CDR3 protein: CASSIQGRGSNQPQHF
V gene: TRBV19
D gene: NA
CDR3 length: 16
clone size: NA
J gene: TRBJ1-5

CDR3 DNA: TGTGCCAGCGAGGACAGTGGGACCCGAGCCGGGGAGCTGTTTTTT
CDR3 protein: CASEDSGTRAGELFF
V gene: TRBV11-3
D gene: NA
CDR3 length: 15
clone size: NA
J gene: TRBJ2-2

CDR3 DNA: TGTGCCAGCTCGCCCGGACAGCCTACCTTGTCTGGAAACACCATATATTTT
CDR3 protein: CASSPGQPTLSGNTIYF
V gene: TRBV18
D gene: NA
CDR3 length: 17
clone size: NA
J gene: TRBJ1-3

CDR3 DNA: TGTGCCAGCAGTTACTCGTCGGGAAACCCCACCATATATTTT
CDR3 protein: CASSYSSGNPTIYF
V gene: TRBV6-6
D gene: NA
CDR3 length: 14
clone size: NA
J gene: TRBJ1-3

CDR3 DNA: TGTGCCAGCAGCCTAATAGCGGGCCAATATAGCACAGATACGCAGTATTTT
CDR3 protein: CASSLIAGQYSTDTQYF
V gene: TRBV4-2
D gene: TRBD2
CDR3 length: 17
clone size: NA
J gene: TRBJ2-3

CDR3 DNA: TGCAGCGTTGAATTCGGGACAGATACGCAGTATTTT
CDR3 protein: CSVEFGTDTQYF
V gene: TRBV29-1
D gene: NA
CDR3 length: 12
clone size: NA
J gene: TRBJ2-3

CDR3 DNA: TGCGCCAGCAGCATCTGGACTCAAAACTACGAGCAGTACTTC
CDR3 protein: CASSIWTQNYEQYF
V gene: TRBV5-1
D gene: NA
CDR3 length: 14
clone size: NA
J gene: TRBJ2-7

CDR3 DNA: TGTGCCATCAGTGCCCGGGAGAGGGCCTTTGGCTACACCTTC
CDR3 protein: CAISARERAFGYTF
V gene: TRBV10-3
D gene: NA
CDR3 length: 14
clone size: NA
J gene: TRBJ1-2

CDR3 DNA: TGTGCCAGCAGCTCGGGGGGGGTCCCAGATACGCAGTATTTT
CDR3 protein: CASSSGGVPDTQYF
V gene: TRBV9
D gene: TRBD2
CDR3 length: 14
clone size: NA
J gene: TRBJ2-3

CDR3 DNA: TGTGCCAGCAGCGGAGCGGGGGGATCCGATGAGCAGTTCTTC
CDR3 protein: CASSGAGGSDEQFF
V gene: TRBV9
D gene: TRBD2
CDR3 length: 14
clone size: NA
J gene: TRBJ2-1

CDR3 DNA: TGTGCCAGCAGCTTTCGGGGTAGCACAGATACGCAGTATTTT
CDR3 protein: CASSFRGSTDTQYF
V gene: TRBV7-9
D gene: NA
CDR3 length: 14
clone size: NA
J gene: TRBJ2-3

CDR3 DNA: TGTGCCAGCAGTGAAGGGTTCGGCGGACAGGGTGCTACCCGCTACACCTTC
CDR3 protein: CASSEGFGGQGATRYTF
V gene: TRBV6-1
D gene: TRBD1
CDR3 length: 17
clone size: NA
J gene: TRBJ1-2

CDR3 DNA: TGTGCCAGCAGCCCACAGGGCAAGAAGTATGGCTACACCTTC
CDR3 protein: CASSPQGKKYGYTF
V gene: TRBV5-6
D gene: NA
CDR3 length: 14
clone size: NA
J gene: TRBJ1-2

CDR3 DNA: TGTGCCAGCAGCCAAGTTTTCCCGACAGTCTATGGCTACACCTTC
CDR3 protein: CASSQVFPTVYGYTF
V gene: TRBV14
D gene: NA
CDR3 length: 15
clone size: once
J gene: TRBJ1-2

CDR3 DNA: TGTGCCAGCAGCCGCACATTCCAAGAGACCCAGTACTTC
CDR3 protein: CASSRTFQETQYF
V gene: TRBV7-6
D gene: NA
CDR3 length: 13
clone size: NA
J gene: TRBJ2-5

CDR3 DNA: TGTGCCAGTAGAGAGAGGTCTTGGGACAATGAGCAGTTCTTC
CDR3 protein: CASRERSWDNEQFF
V gene: TRBV19
D gene: NA
CDR3 length: 14
clone size: NA
J gene: TRBJ2-1

CDR3 DNA: TGTGCCAGTAGTATCGACAGTTACAATGAGCAGTTCTTC
CDR3 protein: CASSIDSYNEQFF
V gene: TRBV19
D gene: NA
CDR3 length: 13
clone size: NA
J gene: TRBJ2-1

CDR3 DNA: TGTGCCAGCAACACTGCGGGAGACGGAGAGCAGTACTTC
CDR3 protein: CASNTAGDGEQYF
V gene: TRBV7-9
D gene: TRBD2
CDR3 length: 13
clone size: NA
J gene: TRBJ2-7

CDR3 DNA: TGTGCCAGCAGCTTAGGAGGGACAGGGGGAAACACCATATATTTT
CDR3 protein: CASSLGGTGGNTIYF
V gene: TRBV11-2
D gene: TRBD1
CDR3 length: 15
clone size: NA
J gene: TRBJ1-3

CDR3 DNA: TGTGCCAGCAGCTTATCCGCGGGAATGAGAGATACGCAGTATTTT
CDR3 protein: CASSLSAGMRDTQYF
V gene: TRBV7-2
D gene: NA
CDR3 length: 15
clone size: NA
J gene: TRBJ2-3

CDR3 DNA: TGTGCCAGCAAGTCGATAACAGGGGGCCAGCAGCCCCAGCATTTT
CDR3 protein: CASKSITGGQQPQHF
V gene: TRBV6-1
D gene: TRBD1
CDR3 length: 15
clone size: NA
J gene: TRBJ1-5

CDR3 DNA: TGTGCCTGGGGTAATGGGGGACTAGCGGGAGGAGAGACCCAGTACTTC
CDR3 protein: CAWGNGGLAGGETQYF
V gene: TRBV7-8
D gene: TRBD2
CDR3 length: 16
clone size: NA
J gene: TRBJ2-5

CDR3 DNA: TGTGCCAGCAGTCCCAGGGAAAGCGCGAACACCGGGGAGCTGTTTTTT
CDR3 protein: CASSPRESANTGELFF
V gene: TRBV7-3
D gene: NA
CDR3 length: 16
clone size: NA
J gene: TRBJ2-2

CDR3 DNA: TGTGCCAGCAGCTTGCCCGGGGGGACAACAGATACGCAGTATTTT
CDR3 protein: CASSLPGGTTDTQYF
V gene: TRBV5-6
D gene: NA
CDR3 length: 15
clone size: once
J gene: TRBJ2-3

CDR3 DNA: TGTGCCAGCAGCCAAAAGACAGGGTGGTATGGCTACACCTTC
CDR3 protein: CASSQKTGWYGYTF
V gene: TRBV5-4
D gene: TRBD1
CDR3 length: 14
clone size: NA
J gene: TRBJ1-2

CDR3 DNA: TGTGCCAGCAGCCCCGGGACAGACGAGACCCAGTACTTC
CDR3 protein: CASSPGTDETQYF
V gene: TRBV4-2
D gene: TRBD1
CDR3 length: 13
clone size: NA
J gene: TRBJ2-5

CDR3 DNA: TGTGCCTGGAGCCGCAGGGGCCACACTGAAGCTTTCTTT
CDR3 protein: CAWSRRGHTEAFF
V gene: TRBV30
D gene: NA
CDR3 length: 13
clone size: NA
J gene: TRBJ1-1